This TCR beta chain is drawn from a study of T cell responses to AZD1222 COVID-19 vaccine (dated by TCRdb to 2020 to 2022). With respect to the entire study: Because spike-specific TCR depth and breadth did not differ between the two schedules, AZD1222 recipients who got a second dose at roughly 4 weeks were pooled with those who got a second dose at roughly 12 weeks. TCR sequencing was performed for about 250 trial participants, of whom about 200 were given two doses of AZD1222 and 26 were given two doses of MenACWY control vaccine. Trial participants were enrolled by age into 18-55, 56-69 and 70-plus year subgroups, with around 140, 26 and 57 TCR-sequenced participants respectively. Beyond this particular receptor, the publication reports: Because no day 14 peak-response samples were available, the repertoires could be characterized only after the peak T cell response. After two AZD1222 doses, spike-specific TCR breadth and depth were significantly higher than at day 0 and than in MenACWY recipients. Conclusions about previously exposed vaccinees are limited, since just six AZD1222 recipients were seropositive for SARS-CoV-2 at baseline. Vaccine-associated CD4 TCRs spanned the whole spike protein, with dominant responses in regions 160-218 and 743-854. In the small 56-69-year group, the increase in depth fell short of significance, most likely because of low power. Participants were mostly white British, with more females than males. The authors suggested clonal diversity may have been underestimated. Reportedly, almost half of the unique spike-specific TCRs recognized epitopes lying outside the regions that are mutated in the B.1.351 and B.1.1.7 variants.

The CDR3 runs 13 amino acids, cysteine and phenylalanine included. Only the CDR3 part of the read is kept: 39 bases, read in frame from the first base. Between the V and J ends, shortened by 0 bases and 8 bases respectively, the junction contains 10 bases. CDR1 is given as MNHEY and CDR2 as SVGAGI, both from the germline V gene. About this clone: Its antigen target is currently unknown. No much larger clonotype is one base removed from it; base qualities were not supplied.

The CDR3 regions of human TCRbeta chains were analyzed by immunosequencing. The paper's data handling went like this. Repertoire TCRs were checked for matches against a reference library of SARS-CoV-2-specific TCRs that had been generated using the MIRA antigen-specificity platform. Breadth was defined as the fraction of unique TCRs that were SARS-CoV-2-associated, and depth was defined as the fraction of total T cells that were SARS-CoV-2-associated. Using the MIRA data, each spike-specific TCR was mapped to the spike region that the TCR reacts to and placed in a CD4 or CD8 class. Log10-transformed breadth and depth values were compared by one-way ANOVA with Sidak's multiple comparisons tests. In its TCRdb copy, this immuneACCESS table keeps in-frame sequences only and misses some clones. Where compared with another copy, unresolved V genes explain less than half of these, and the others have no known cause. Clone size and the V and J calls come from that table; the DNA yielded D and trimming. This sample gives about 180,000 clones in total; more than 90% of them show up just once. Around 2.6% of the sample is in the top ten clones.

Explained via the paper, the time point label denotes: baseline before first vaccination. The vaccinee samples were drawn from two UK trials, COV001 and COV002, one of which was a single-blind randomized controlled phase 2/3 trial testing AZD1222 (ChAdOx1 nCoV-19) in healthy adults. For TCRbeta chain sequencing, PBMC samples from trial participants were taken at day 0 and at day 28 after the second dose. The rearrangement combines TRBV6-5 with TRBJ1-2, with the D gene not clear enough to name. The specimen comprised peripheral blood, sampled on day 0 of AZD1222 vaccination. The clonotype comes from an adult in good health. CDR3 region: CASSYSREMGYTF. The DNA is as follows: TGTGCCAGCAGTTACTCGCGGGAAATGGGCTACACCTTC.